This is a list of T cell receptor beta chains from one sample in a study of blood T cell repertoires in COVID-19. Sequencing used immunoSEQ multiplex PCR; TCRdb keeps in-frame clones, though not all of them. This table has some 350,000 clones, around four fifths appearing once. The specimen sequenced was peripheral blood. These receptors originate from a man younger than 45 with active or convalescent COVID-19. The CDR3 runs from the conserved cysteine through the conserved F or W. The D gene is left open where the match is weak. Size values are once, few and many counts, or a class for expanded clones, and some rows have none.

clone size: NA
V gene: TRBV9
D gene: TRBD2
J gene: TRBJ2-1
CDR3 DNA: TGTGCCAGCAGCCCTAGTGGGACTAGCCGTAATGAGCAGTTCTTC
CDR3 protein: CASSPSGTSRNEQFF

clone size: once
V gene: TRBV4-3
D gene: TRBD2
J gene: TRBJ2-7
CDR3 DNA: TGCGCCAGCAGCCAAGAGCGGGGGGCCGCCTCCTACGAGCAGTACTTC
CDR3 protein: CASSQERGAASYEQYF

clone size: NA
V gene: TRBV5-6
D gene: NA
J gene: TRBJ2-7
CDR3 DNA: TGTGCCAGCAGCGCGACGGACTACTACGAGCAGTACTTC
CDR3 protein: CASSATDYYEQYF

clone size: few
V gene: TRBV7-3
D gene: NA
J gene: TRBJ2-5
CDR3 DNA: TGTGCCAGCAGTTCTAGTCGAAGCGAGACCCAGTACTTC
CDR3 protein: CASSSSRSETQYF

clone size: NA
V gene: TRBV5-1
D gene: TRBD2
J gene: TRBJ2-1
CDR3 DNA: TGCGCCAGCAGCTTGCCTAGCGGGAGGCATAATGAGCAGTTCTTC
CDR3 protein: CASSLPSGRHNEQFF

clone size: NA
V gene: TRBV9
D gene: NA
J gene: TRBJ1-4
CDR3 DNA: TGTGCCAGCAGCTCCTGGCCGATTAATGAAAAACTGTTTTTT
CDR3 protein: CASSSWPINEKLFF

clone size: NA
V gene: TRBV11-3
D gene: TRBD2
J gene: TRBJ2-1
CDR3 DNA: TGTGCCAGCAGCTTACACGGCGGGGGCAATGAGCAGTTCTTC
CDR3 protein: CASSLHGGGNEQFF

clone size: NA
V gene: TRBV7-9
D gene: NA
J gene: TRBJ1-1
CDR3 DNA: TGTGCCAGCAGCCCTTGGCCCGATTCCATGAACACTGAAGCTTTCTTT
CDR3 protein: CASSPWPDSMNTEAFF

clone size: NA
V gene: TRBV9
D gene: NA
J gene: TRBJ1-1
CDR3 DNA: TGTGCCAGCAGCCAAGAAGGGGGTGAGGGGACTGAAGCTTTCTTT
CDR3 protein: CASSQEGGEGTEAFF

clone size: NA
V gene: TRBV7-2
D gene: TRBD1
J gene: TRBJ2-7
CDR3 DNA: TGTGCCAGCAGCCTCGGGACAGCGAGGGAGCAGTACTTC
CDR3 protein: CASSLGTAREQYF

clone size: NA
V gene: TRBV6-5
D gene: NA
J gene: TRBJ1-2
CDR3 DNA: TGTGCCAGCAGTTACAGTGCTCTTCCACGGGGCTACACCTTC
CDR3 protein: CASSYSALPRGYTF

clone size: few
V gene: TRBV19
D gene: NA
J gene: TRBJ2-2
CDR3 DNA: TGTGCCAGTAGTACCCCAGTAAACACCGGGGAGCTGTTTTTT
CDR3 protein: CASSTPVNTGELFF

clone size: NA
V gene: TRBV13
D gene: NA
J gene: TRBJ2-3
CDR3 DNA: TGTGCCAGCAGCCCCGCACGCGCGCCTAGCACAGATACGCAGTATTTT
CDR3 protein: CASSPARAPSTDTQYF

clone size: NA
V gene: TRBV12-3/TRBV12-4
D gene: NA
J gene: TRBJ1-5
CDR3 DNA: TGTGCCAGCAGTTATGGGGCGTGCCAGCCCCAGCATTTT
CDR3 protein: CASSYGACQPQHF

clone size: NA
V gene: TRBV6-4
D gene: NA
J gene: TRBJ1-2
CDR3 DNA: TGTGCCAGCAGTGACAGCCGCGGCTATGGCTACACCTTC
CDR3 protein: CASSDSRGYGYTF

clone size: once
V gene: TRBV4-3
D gene: NA
J gene: TRBJ2-1
CDR3 DNA: TGCGCCAGCAGGTCGAGGGCTCGTGACAATGAGCAGTTCTTC
CDR3 protein: CASRSRARDNEQFF

clone size: NA
V gene: TRBV2
D gene: TRBD1
J gene: TRBJ2-7
CDR3 DNA: TGTGCCAGCAGTTTCGACAGGGGCACCTACTACGAGCAGTACTTC
CDR3 protein: CASSFDRGTYYEQYF

clone size: NA
V gene: TRBV10-3
D gene: NA
J gene: TRBJ1-2
CDR3 DNA: TGTGCCATCAGCTCTGGGCCCTATGGCTACACCTTC
CDR3 protein: CAISSGPYGYTF

clone size: NA
V gene: TRBV2
D gene: NA
J gene: TRBJ2-1
CDR3 DNA: TGTGCCAGTCATCATGGCGGCATTGAGCAGTTCTTC
CDR3 protein: CASHHGGIEQFF

clone size: NA
V gene: TRBV9
D gene: NA
J gene: TRBJ1-4
CDR3 DNA: TGTGCCAGCAGCGGTCGGACTAATGAAAAACTGTTTTTT
CDR3 protein: CASSGRTNEKLFF

clone size: NA
V gene: TRBV5-4
D gene: TRBD2
J gene: TRBJ2-7
CDR3 DNA: TGTGCCAGCAGCGGCGGACTAGCGGGACCCTACGAGCAGTACTTC
CDR3 protein: CASSGGLAGPYEQYF

clone size: NA
V gene: TRBV16
D gene: TRBD1
J gene: TRBJ1-1
CDR3 DNA: TGTGCCAGCAGGCGGGCAGGGGGGAACACTGAAGCTTTCTTT
CDR3 protein: CASRRAGGNTEAFF

clone size: NA
V gene: TRBV28
D gene: TRBD2
J gene: TRBJ2-7
CDR3 DNA: TGTGCCAGCAGGTTTTTCGGGACTAACTACGAGCAGTACTTC
CDR3 protein: CASRFFGTNYEQYF

clone size: NA
V gene: TRBV5-1
D gene: NA
J gene: TRBJ2-3
CDR3 DNA: TGCGCCAGCAGCTGGCTAGAGGGAGTTACAGATACGCAGTATTTT
CDR3 protein: CASSWLEGVTDTQYF

clone size: NA
V gene: TRBV19
D gene: TRBD2
J gene: TRBJ2-7
CDR3 DNA: TGTGCCAGTAGTATAGGCGGAGCGGGGGGCCTTACGGAGCAGTACTTC
CDR3 protein: CASSIGGAGGLTEQYF

clone size: few
V gene: TRBV12-3/TRBV12-4
D gene: NA
J gene: TRBJ1-6
CDR3 DNA: TGTGCCAGCGGGGGGATTAATAATTCACCCCTCCACTTT
CDR3 protein: CASGGINNSPLHF

clone size: NA
V gene: TRBV6-2/TRBV6-3
D gene: TRBD2
J gene: TRBJ2-6
CDR3 DNA: TGTGCCAGCAGTGGGGGACTAGCGGGAAGGCTTACGGGTGGGGCCAACGTCCTGACTTTC
CDR3 protein: CASSGGLAGRLTGGANVLTF

clone size: few
V gene: TRBV27
D gene: NA
J gene: TRBJ1-1
CDR3 DNA: TGTGCCAGCAGTTTTCTGGGGTTCGGGGGCACTGAAGCTTTCTTT
CDR3 protein: CASSFLGFGGTEAFF

clone size: NA
V gene: TRBV7-2
D gene: TRBD2
J gene: TRBJ2-3
CDR3 DNA: TGTGCCAGCAGCTTAGCGGACCTAGCGGGAGATGCAGATACGCAGTATTTT
CDR3 protein: CASSLADLAGDADTQYF

clone size: NA
V gene: TRBV2
D gene: TRBD1
J gene: TRBJ1-1
CDR3 DNA: TGTGCCAGCAACCGGGACAGGGGGAACACTGAAGCTTTCTTT
CDR3 protein: CASNRDRGNTEAFF

clone size: NA
V gene: TRBV7-2
D gene: NA
J gene: TRBJ2-3
CDR3 DNA: TGTGCCAGCAGCTTAGCGTCTAGGGGCGGGGGCACAGATACGCAGTATTTT
CDR3 protein: CASSLASRGGGTDTQYF

clone size: NA
V gene: TRBV7-3
D gene: TRBD2
J gene: TRBJ2-1
CDR3 DNA: TGTGCCAGCAGCTACGGGGGGAACGACAATGAGCAGTTCTTC
CDR3 protein: CASSYGGNDNEQFF

clone size: NA
V gene: TRBV9
D gene: TRBD2
J gene: TRBJ2-2
CDR3 DNA: TGTGCCAGCAGCGTACTAGCGGGGAGCACCGGGGAGCTGTTTTTT
CDR3 protein: CASSVLAGSTGELFF

clone size: NA
V gene: TRBV28
D gene: NA
J gene: TRBJ1-1
CDR3 DNA: TGTGCCAGCAGTCCCAGGGGAACGTTGAACACTGAAGCTTTCTTT
CDR3 protein: CASSPRGTLNTEAFF

clone size: NA
V gene: TRBV29-1
D gene: TRBD1
J gene: TRBJ2-4
CDR3 DNA: TGCAGCGTTAGACAGGGGGCGGACATTCAGTACTTC
CDR3 protein: CSVRQGADIQYF

clone size: NA
V gene: TRBV24-1
D gene: TRBD2
J gene: TRBJ2-7
CDR3 DNA: TGTGCCACCAGTGATCTTACTAGCGGGAGTATGTACTTC
CDR3 protein: CATSDLTSGSMYF

clone size: NA
V gene: TRBV3-1/TRBV3-2
D gene: TRBD1
J gene: TRBJ2-7
CDR3 DNA: TGTGCCAGCAGCCAAGATGGGACAGGGCCCTACGAGCAGTACTTC
CDR3 protein: CASSQDGTGPYEQYF

clone size: NA
V gene: TRBV28
D gene: NA
J gene: TRBJ2-2
CDR3 DNA: TGTGCCAGCAGTTTAAGATACCCCAGGGTATCCACCGGGGAGCTGTTTTTT
CDR3 protein: CASSLRYPRVSTGELFF

clone size: NA
V gene: TRBV3-1/TRBV3-2
D gene: NA
J gene: TRBJ2-3
CDR3 DNA: TGTGCCAGCAGCCAAAGGGGGAGCGGGGGCACAGATACGCAGTATTTT
CDR3 protein: CASSQRGSGGTDTQYF

clone size: few
V gene: TRBV9
D gene: TRBD1
J gene: TRBJ1-4
CDR3 DNA: TGTGCCAGCAGCGTCTCGACAGGGATCGCTGAAAAACTGTTTTTT
CDR3 protein: CASSVSTGIAEKLFF

clone size: NA
V gene: TRBV7-3
D gene: NA
J gene: TRBJ2-2
CDR3 DNA: TGTGCCAGCAGCCCCGCGAGGCCGAACACCGGGGAGCTGTTTTTT
CDR3 protein: CASSPARPNTGELFF

clone size: NA
V gene: TRBV18
D gene: NA
J gene: TRBJ1-4
CDR3 DNA: TGTGCCAGCGCGCGGGCACAAAGTGAAAAACTGTTTTTT
CDR3 protein: CASARAQSEKLFF

clone size: NA
V gene: TRBV28
D gene: NA
J gene: TRBJ1-1
CDR3 DNA: TGTGCCAGCAGTTCCCGAGGGATGGGTGACACTGAAGCTTTCTTT
CDR3 protein: CASSSRGMGDTEAFF

clone size: once
V gene: TRBV11-2
D gene: TRBD1
J gene: TRBJ1-5
CDR3 DNA: TGTGCCAGCAGTCGGGACAGTCGGAATCAGCCCCAGCATTTT
CDR3 protein: CASSRDSRNQPQHF

clone size: few
V gene: TRBV25-1
D gene: NA
J gene: TRBJ1-1
CDR3 DNA: TGTGCCAGCGAGGAGAACACTGAAGCTTTCTTT
CDR3 protein: CASEENTEAFF

clone size: NA
V gene: TRBV6-1
D gene: NA
J gene: TRBJ1-5
CDR3 DNA: TGTGCCAGCAGTGAAAACAGGAATCAGCCCCAGCATTTT
CDR3 protein: CASSENRNQPQHF

clone size: NA
V gene: TRBV19
D gene: NA
J gene: TRBJ1-5
CDR3 DNA: TGTGCCAGTCGCAGGGACTTCACAGGGCCCCAGCATTTT
CDR3 protein: CASRRDFTGPQHF

clone size: NA
V gene: TRBV29-1
D gene: NA
J gene: TRBJ2-7
CDR3 DNA: TGCAGCGTTGAAGGGACACGCAGCTACGAGCAGTACTTC
CDR3 protein: CSVEGTRSYEQYF

clone size: NA
V gene: TRBV6-5
D gene: TRBD2
J gene: TRBJ2-5
CDR3 DNA: TGTGCCAGCAGTTCCATGTTAGCGGGAGAGACCCAGTACTTC
CDR3 protein: CASSSMLAGETQYF

clone size: NA
V gene: TRBV28
D gene: TRBD2
J gene: TRBJ2-1
CDR3 DNA: TGTGCCAGCAATCTTGGGGGAGAGTTAGCGGGAGGGCTATTTCGGAATGAGCAGTTCTTC
CDR3 protein: CASNLGGELAGGLFRNEQFF

clone size: NA
V gene: TRBV11-2
D gene: NA
J gene: TRBJ2-7
CDR3 DNA: TGTGCCAGCAGCTTAGAGCGCCTTGACGAGCAGTACTTC
CDR3 protein: CASSLERLDEQYF

clone size: NA
V gene: TRBV2
D gene: NA
J gene: TRBJ2-1
CDR3 DNA: TGTGCCAGCCAAGCGATCCCGAATCTCCATGAGCAGTTCTTC
CDR3 protein: CASQAIPNLHEQFF

clone size: few
V gene: TRBV19
D gene: TRBD1
J gene: TRBJ1-5
CDR3 DNA: TGTGCCAGTAGTACCAGGACAGGGGATAGCAATCAGCCCCAGCATTTT
CDR3 protein: CASSTRTGDSNQPQHF

clone size: few
V gene: TRBV6-5
D gene: TRBD2
J gene: TRBJ2-1
CDR3 DNA: TGTGCCAGCAGTTCCCTAGCGGGTGAGCAGTTCTTC
CDR3 protein: CASSSLAGEQFF